The rows below give T cell receptor beta chains drawn from one sample of a study of blood T cell repertoires in COVID-19. Sequencing was performed with immunoSEQ multiplex PCR; in TCRdb, only in-frame clones are kept and a portion is missing. Among about 350,000 clones listed, more than 70% were seen once. Sequencing was performed on PBMCs or T cells enriched from blood (not recorded which). These receptors came from a woman aged 25 to 39 who had been exposed to COVID-19. Each CDR3 is given with its conserved first and last residue. Fields, in order: D gene, V gene, J gene, clone size, CDR3 length, CDR3 protein, CDR3 DNA. D genes are given only for firm matches. Clone size is not always given. Where it is, it says once, few, many or a class for expanded clones.

-	TRBV2	TRBJ1-1	-	13	CASIREVNTEAFF	TGTGCCAGCATAAGGGAGGTGAACACTGAAGCTTTCTTT
TRBD2	TRBV6-4	TRBJ2-1	-	15	CASRDLAGGYNEQFF	TGTGCCAGCAGGGATCTAGCGGGAGGGTACAATGAGCAGTTCTTC
TRBD2	TRBV5-1	TRBJ2-1	-	15	CASSWGGSSYNEQFF	TGCGCCAGCAGCTGGGGCGGGAGCTCCTACAATGAGCAGTTCTTC
-	TRBV5-8	TRBJ1-5	-	15	CASSYSTASNQPQHF	TGTGCCAGCAGCTACTCGACAGCTAGCAATCAGCCCCAGCATTTT
TRBD2	TRBV6-5	TRBJ2-3	-	14	CASGRLAGTDTQYF	TGTGCCAGCGGAAGACTAGCGGGCACAGATACGCAGTATTTT
TRBD2	TRBV4-2	TRBJ2-7	few	15	CASSQDRAGGNEQYF	TGTGCCAGCAGCCAAGATAGGGCGGGAGGCAACGAGCAGTACTTC
TRBD1	TRBV5-1	TRBJ1-4	-	17	CASSLRPGGLANEKLFF	TGCGCCAGCAGCTTGAGGCCAGGGGGGTTGGCTAATGAAAAACTGTTTTTT
TRBD1	TRBV28	TRBJ2-2	once	19	CASSFWGKGQGANTGELFF	TGTGCCAGCAGTTTCTGGGGAAAAGGACAGGGCGCGAACACCGGGGAGCTGTTTTTT
-	TRBV2	TRBJ1-3	-	13	CARMTENGNTIYF	TGTGCCAGGATGACAGAGAATGGAAACACCATATATTTT
-	TRBV11-2	TRBJ2-7	few	15	CASSSDPAEYGGQYF	TGTGCCAGCAGCTCCGACCCAGCTGAATACGGCGGGCAGTACTTC
TRBD2	TRBV11-3	TRBJ2-1	-	15	CASSLGLAANNEQFF	TGTGCCAGCAGCTTAGGGCTAGCGGCCAACAATGAGCAGTTCTTC
-	TRBV5-4	TRBJ1-1	-	14	CASSLEGEITEAFF	TGTGCCAGCAGCCTAGAAGGGGAAATCACTGAAGCTTTCTTT
TRBD1	TRBV6-4	TRBJ2-7	-	12	CASSAGGYEQYF	TGTGCCAGCAGTGCAGGGGGCTACGAGCAGTACTTC
TRBD1	TRBV28	TRBJ1-4	-	15	CASSFGGQLNEKLFF	TGTGCCAGCAGTTTTGGGGGACAGCTTAATGAAAAACTGTTTTTT
TRBD2	TRBV3-1/TRBV3-2	TRBJ2-1	-	15	CASSQDSTSGIEQFF	TGTGCCAGCAGCCAAGATTCAACTAGCGGGATTGAGCAGTTCTTC
TRBD1	TRBV2	TRBJ1-2	-	14	CAGGFDRVDYGYTF	TGTGCCGGAGGGTTCGACAGGGTGGACTATGGCTACACCTTC
TRBD1	TRBV5-1	TRBJ2-1	-	15	CASSGTGQGFDEQFF	TGCGCCAGCAGCGGGACGGGACAGGGATTCGATGAGCAGTTCTTC
-	TRBV10-1	TRBJ2-1	-	16	CASSEFQAASYNEQFF	TGCGCCAGCAGTGAGTTCCAGGCTGCCTCCTACAATGAGCAGTTCTTC
-	TRBV7-9	TRBJ1-3	-	15	CASSQSRSSGNTIYF	TGTGCCAGCAGCCAGTCCAGGTCCTCTGGAAACACCATATATTTT
-	TRBV9	TRBJ1-4	-	14	CASSAAGNNEKLFF	TGTGCCAGCAGCGCGGCAGGGAATAATGAAAAACTGTTTTTT
TRBD2	TRBV2	TRBJ2-3	-	11	CASSDKGLDYF	TGTGCCAGCAGTGATAAGGGACTAGATTATTTT
-	TRBV28	TRBJ2-5	-	14	CASSLLGSQETQYF	TGTGCCAGCAGTTTATTGGGCAGTCAAGAGACCCAGTACTTC
TRBD2	TRBV27	TRBJ2-1	-	16	CASSLSRTSGRVEQFF	TGTGCCAGCAGTTTATCGAGGACTAGCGGGAGGGTGGAGCAGTTCTTC
-	TRBV2	TRBJ2-1	-	14	CASSAREDYNEQFF	TGTGCCAGCAGTGCCAGGGAAGACTACAATGAGCAGTTCTTC